The entry below gives a single TCR beta chain sequence along with its context. Its cognate antigen is unknown. The CDR3 has 16 residues. After removal of 5 bases from V and 5 bases from J, the junction contained 7 bases not matched to a gene. Per the germline V gene, CDR1 is SGHNT and CDR2 is YYREEE (reference sequence). Generated by immunoSEQ multiplex PCR, the TCRdb table keeps only in-frame clones and is missing some. Of approximately 97,000 clones listed, 83% are singletons. Those with chemo-refractory metastatic non-small-cell lung cancer were treated with focal radiation combined with CTLA-4 blockade using ipilimumab. The record originates from a study of radiotherapy plus CTLA-4 blockade in lung cancer. Whole-study context: Objective responses occurred in roughly a sixth of patients; around 30% had disease control.

The study's findings and limits: Radiotherapy plus ipilimumab was followed by expansion in blood of tumor-derived TCR clones. Response, reportedly, was best predicted by interferon-beta along with early blood T cell clone dynamics.

V usage is TRBV5-4 and J usage is TRBJ2-3, with 14 bases aligning to TRBD2. Specimen: peripheral blood, collected from a patient treated with radiotherapy plus ipilimumab. This receptor was obtained from a human donor with non-small cell lung cancer who had stable disease on radiotherapy plus ipilimumab. The CDR3 DNA is TGTGCCAGCAGAACGGGACTAGCGGGGGAAGGAGATACGCAGTATTTT. The encoded protein is CASRTGLAGEGDTQYF.